These 30 T cell receptor beta chains were all obtained from the same sample, sequenced in a study of T cells in women clearing cervical HPV infection. Repertoires were generated with immunoSEQ multiplex PCR, while TCRdb's copy carries only in-frame clones and drops some. This sample's table has 15,000 to 20,000 clones. The sample consisted of blood buffy coat. The receptors come from a woman between 18 and 75 years old with a cervical HPV16 infection that either progressed to CIN3+ or cleared (not recorded which).

Details on this clone: The read halts 3 residues ahead of the CDR3 end, with the missing end drawn from the germline J gene. This chain joins TRBV20-1 and TRBJ1-5; D is possibly TRBD1 (6 bases). With 3 bases removed from V and 3 bases from J, the gap between germline ends came to 9 bases. The CDR3 length is 13 residues. The germline V gene encodes CDR1 DFQATT and CDR2 SNEGSKA (reference sequence). CDR3 bases read: TGCAGTGCTAGTCAGGGGATCAATCAGCCC. Its translation: CSASQGINQP. In full, the CDR3 reads CSASQGINQPQHF.

About this clone itself: The CDR3 goes on 3 residues after the read ends, and that part is filled in from the germline J gene. This chain connects TRBV20-1 to TRBJ1-5, with 7 nucleotides matching TRBD1. This CDR3 has 17 residues. The trim removed 1 base at V and 0 bases at J, leaving 9 bases unmatched. Germline V gene data show CDR1 as DFQATT and CDR2 as SNEGSKA (reference sequence). CDR3 DNA (partial): TGCAGTGCTAGAGCGAGAGGGACAGTATATAGCAATCAGCCC. Translation gives CSARARGTVYSNQP. In full, the CDR3 reads CSARARGTVYSNQPQHF.

Turning to this clone: The read ends 3 residues shy of where the CDR3 ends; the end is completed using the germline J gene. The V call is TRBV10-3, the J call TRBJ2-5; TRBD2 matches at 10 bases. The CDR3 extends over 14 amino acids. The J segment lost 1 base and the V segment lost 5 bases, leaving 1 base of the junction unmatched. Looked up from germline, CDR1 is ENHRY and CDR2 is SYGVKD. CDR3 DNA (partial): TGTGCCATCAGTAGCGGGGGGGCCCAAGAGACC. Encoded protein: CAISSGGAQET. The CDR3, in full, reads CAISSGGAQETQYF.

Comments on this clone: The read terminates 3 residues ahead of where the CDR3 ends, so the germline J gene completes it. The chain uses TRBV5-1 and TRBJ2-1, with D unclear. Germline V gives CDR1 SGHRS, CDR2 YFSETQ. The CDR3 length is 13 residues. The ends were cut back, 5 bases at V and 0 bases at J, with 6 bases in the middle. The CDR3 spells CASRLSSYNEQFF. The CDR3 DNA, read in part, is TGCGCCAGCAGACTCTCCTCCTACAATGAG.

On this clone itself: The read halts 3 residues ahead of the CDR3 end, with the missing end drawn from the germline J gene. The chain employs TRBV7-9 and TRBJ1-2; tentatively, D is TRBD1 (5 bases). The CDR3 spans 13 residues. Germline values: CDR1 SEHNR, CDR2 FQNEAQ (reference sequence). Incomplete CDR3 DNA: TGTGCCAGCAGCGCCTCGGGGGGAGGCGAC. Protein product: CASSASGGGD. The complete CDR3 protein is CASSASGGGDYTF.

As for this clone: The CDR3 end lies 3 residues beyond the end of the read and is filled in from the germline J gene. The chain couples TRBV27 to TRBJ1-4; possible D gene TRBD1, 6 bases. Germline V gives CDR1 MNHEY, CDR2 SMNVEV (reference sequence). The CDR3 sequence is 14 residues long. V dropped 6 bases and J dropped 5 bases, with 13 bases sitting between them. The CDR3 sequence: CASREQGWNEKLFF. CDR3 DNA, as far as it was read: TGTGCCAGCAGGGAACAGGGTTGGAATGAAAAA.

The CDR3 reads CASSRDQGREAFF. The CDR3 DNA, read in part, is TGTGCCAGCAGCCGCGACCAGGGCAGGGAA. V gene TRBV7-6 combines with J gene TRBJ1-1; TRBD1 is a possible D gene (5 bases). The CDR3 end lies 3 residues beyond the end of the read and is filled in from the germline J gene. The CDR3 consists of 13 residues. Germline values: CDR1 SGHVS, CDR2 FNYEAQ.

As regards this clone: The read ends 3 residues early relative to the CDR3; the germline J gene fills the gap. Other DNA sequences within the sample encode an identical CDR3. The chain joins TRBV7-3 to TRBJ1-3, with 7 bases identical to TRBD1. CDR3 length equals 18 residues. V lost 5 bases and J lost 3; bases outside the gene matches: 16. CDR1 and CDR2 from the germline V gene are SGHTA and FQGTGA. The CDR3 loop is CASSLLPGQSFGGNTIYF. The DNA read from the CDR3 is TGTGCCAGCAGCCTTCTTCCGGGACAGTCTTTTGGTGGAAACACC.

In regard to this clone: The CDR3 end is not reached by the read, which stops 3 residues before it; the germline J gene fills it in. This sequence joins TRBV10-3 and TRBJ1-2; D is ambiguous. The ends were cut back, 4 bases at V and 2 bases at J, with 5 bases in the middle. This CDR3 spans 12 amino acids. Per germline, CDR1 ENHRY and CDR2 SYGVKD. CDR3 DNA (partial): TGTGCCATCAGTGGAGGGAACTATGGC. It translates to CAISGGNYG. In full, the CDR3 reads CAISGGNYGYTF.

Regarding this clone: The read gets to within 3 residues of the CDR3 end, and the germline J gene fills in the rest. In the same sample, other DNA sequences code for this CDR3. The chain employs TRBV19 and TRBJ1-3; the match to TRBD1 covers 7 bases. The V gene end was trimmed by 2 bases and the J gene end by 4 bases; junction bases not matched to a gene: 8. Germline CDR1 reads LNHDA; CDR2 reads SQIVND (reference sequence). CDR3 length: 16 residues. CDR3 bases read: TGTGCCAGTAGTATACGGACAGGAAAGGACGGAAACACC. Its protein is CASSIRTGKDGNT. The entire CDR3 protein reads CASSIRTGKDGNTIYF.

As to this clone: The CDR3 extends 3 residues past the end of the read, so its final part is completed from the germline J gene. V and J are TRBV20-1 and TRBJ2-7; possible D gene TRBD1, 5 bases. The CDR3 sequence is 13 residues long. Germline CDR1 reads DFQATT; CDR2 reads SNEGSKA (reference sequence). The V and J ends lost 3 bases and 0 bases respectively, with 9 bases between them. The CDR3 bases that were read are TGCAGTGCTAGCGGCCAGGGCTCCTACGAG. It specifies CSASGQGSYE. The whole CDR3 sequence reads CSASGQGSYEQYF.

With regard to this clone: The read ends 3 residues shy of where the CDR3 ends; the end is completed using the germline J gene. The genes are TRBV2 and TRBJ2-7, with 9 bases matching TRBD1. V was clipped by 7 bases and J by 2 bases; unmatched bases: 9. Per germline, CDR1 SNHLY and CDR2 FYNNEI. The CDR3 has 15 residues. The CDR3 DNA, read in part, is TGTGCCAGCATCTCCCCCGGGACAGGGCCCTACGAG. Its translation: CASISPGTGPYE. The full-length CDR3 reads as CASISPGTGPYEQYF.

Comment on this clone: The read gets to within 3 residues of the CDR3 end, and the germline J gene fills in the rest. This chain connects TRBV5-1 to TRBJ2-2, with D tentatively TRBD1 (6 bases). Germline values: CDR1 SGHRS, CDR2 YFSETQ. CDR3 length: 16 residues. The covered CDR3 bases are TGCGCCAGCAGCCCTCAAGGTTCTGGGGGCAGTGAAAAG. Residues: CASSPQGSGGSEK. The full CDR3 reads CASSPQGSGGSEKLFF.

Comment on this clone: The CDR3 end is not reached by the read, which stops 3 residues before it; the germline J gene fills it in. V gene TRBV19 combines with J gene TRBJ1-2; TRBD1 is a possible D gene (5 bases). The CDR3 runs 17 residues. Per the germline V gene, CDR1 is LNHDA and CDR2 is SQIVND (reference sequence). The sequenced CDR3 bases are TGTGCCAGTAGTCCTGTTAGCGGGGGGTCCTACCCGGATACC. Encoded protein: CASSPVSGGSYPDT. The entire CDR3 is CASSPVSGGSYPDTYTF.

As for this clone: Read data end 3 residues before the CDR3 end; the end is taken from the germline J gene. The chain couples TRBV28 to TRBJ2-3; 8 nucleotides match TRBD2. Looked up from germline, CDR1 is MDHEN and CDR2 is SYDVKM. V gave up 6 bases and J gave up 5 bases; unmatched junction bases: 10. There are 15 residues in the CDR3. CDR3 region: CASSLGGAGGDTQYF. CDR3 DNA, as far as it was read: TGTGCCAGCAGCCTCGGGGGGGCTGGAGGAGATACG.

On this clone itself: The CDR3 goes on 3 residues after the read ends, and that part is filled in from the germline J gene. V gene TRBV20-1 combines with J gene TRBJ1-4; 7 nucleotides align to TRBD1. The germline CDR1 and CDR2 sequences are DFQATT and SNEGSKA (reference sequence). The CDR3 totals 14 residues. V shed 3 bases, J shed 4 bases, and the junction held 5 bases outside the gene matches. CDR3 residues: CSASPGQLNEKLFF. The part of the CDR3 DNA that was read is TGCAGTGCTAGTCCGGGACAGCTTAATGAAAAA.

The sequenced part of the CDR3 DNA is TGCAGTGCTAGAGATCCAACAGGGGGTGAAAAA. Its translation is CSARDPTGGEK. Given in full, the CDR3 is CSARDPTGGEKLFF. The chain employs TRBV20-1 and TRBJ1-4; TRBD1 aligns across 8 bases. The read terminates 3 residues ahead of where the CDR3 ends, so the germline J gene completes it. This CDR3 contains 14 residues. V shed 0 bases and J 7 bases; nucleotides not matched to a gene: 4. In germline, CDR1 is DFQATT, CDR2 SNEGSKA (reference sequence).

Comments on this clone: Coverage ceases 3 residues before the CDR3 finishes, and the germline J gene fills in the end. V usage is TRBV4-2 and J usage is TRBJ2-2; no firm D call. Trimming cost V 0 bases and J 5 bases, with 4 bases left between them. The CDR3 spans 13 residues. In germline, CDR1 is LGHNA, CDR2 YNFKEQ. The CDR3 DNA, read in part, is TGTGCCAGCAGCCAAGATCAAACCGGGGAG. Translating gives CASSQDQTGE. In full, the CDR3 is CASSQDQTGELFF.

Frequency places this clone as medium-sized (0.01 to 0.1%). The CDR3 end lies 3 residues beyond the end of the read and is filled in from the germline J gene. This sequence joins TRBV9 and TRBJ2-6; D gene ambiguous. Trimming shortened V by 0 bases and J by 0 bases, and 7 bases separated the two germline ends. CDR1 and CDR2 (germline): SGDLS, YYNGEE. This CDR3 comprises 16 residues. The sequenced part of the CDR3 DNA is TGTGCCAGCAGCGTAGGATCCGGCTCTGGGGCCAACGTC. Translating it yields CASSVGSGSGANV. From start to end, the CDR3 is CASSVGSGSGANVLTF.

Of note for this clone: The CDR3 end falls 3 residues outside the read, so it is completed with the germline J gene. The chain has TRBV7-6 and TRBJ2-2; D not certain. Per germline, CDR1 SGHVS and CDR2 FNYEAQ. V dropped 1 base and J dropped 8 bases, with 5 bases sitting between them. The CDR3 sequence is 12 residues long. The CDR3 DNA, read in part, is TGTGCCAGCAGCTTAGAAACAGGGGAG. It specifies CASSLETGE. The full CDR3 protein is CASSLETGELFF.

Notes on this clone: The read comes to an end 3 residues before the CDR3 does, leaving the germline J gene to fill in the end. The chain links TRBV2 to TRBJ2-3; no reliable D call. The germline V and J ends were trimmed by 7 bases and 0 bases, with 11 bases remaining between them. The CDR3 is 14 amino acids. Germline V gives CDR1 SNHLY, CDR2 FYNNEI. The CDR3 sequence: CASTLLLSTDTQYF. CDR3 bases read: TGTGCCAGCACTCTTCTACTAAGCACAGATACG.

Notes on this clone: The CDR3 goes on 3 residues after the read ends, and that part is filled in from the germline J gene. J is TRBJ2-1 and V is TRBV3-1 (or the pseudogene TRBV3-2); D may be TRBD2 (5 bases). The V gene's germline CDR1 is LGHDT and CDR2 YNNKEL (reference sequence). The germline V and J ends were trimmed by 4 bases and 6 bases, with 13 bases remaining between them. The CDR3 has 14 residues. The CDR3: CASSPRGLANEQFF. The covered CDR3 bases are TGTGCCAGCAGCCCACGGGGATTAGCCAATGAG.

With respect to this clone: One junction end does not reproduce the germline sequence, and a read error may be involved. The missing CDR3 end, 3 residues past where the read stops, is filled in from the germline J gene. Other DNA sequences from this sample encode an identical CDR3 as well. J is TRBJ1-3 and V is TRBV7-9; 7 positions agree with TRBD1. The CDR3 contains 13 residues. Germline loops: CDR1 SEHNR, CDR2 FQNEAQ (reference sequence). CDR3 in amino acids: CASSHWTGHTIYF. CDR3 bases read: TGTGCCAGCAGCCACTGGACAGGCCACACA.

Regarding this clone: Read coverage stops 3 residues before the CDR3 terminus; the germline J gene supplies the remainder. This rearrangement joins TRBV7-9 to TRBJ2-5; weak D call: TRBD1 (6 bases). The CDR3 runs to 12 residues. CDR1 and CDR2 from the germline V gene are SEHNR and FQNEAQ (reference sequence). The part of the CDR3 DNA that was read is TGTGCCGGACACAGGGCAGCTGATACC. It encodes CAGHRAADT. The CDR3 in full is CAGHRAADTQYF.

A remark on this clone: Read data end 3 residues before the CDR3 end; the end is taken from the germline J gene. The chain carries TRBV2 and TRBJ2-5, with a possible D match to TRBD2 (7 bases). Germline assignment: CDR1 SNHLY and CDR2 FYNNEI. V was trimmed by 8 bases and J by 4 bases, leaving 8 bases between them. This CDR3 is built from 11 residues. The CDR3 reads CASRGAETQYF. CDR3 DNA, as far as it was read: TGTGCCAGCCGGGGGGCAGAGACC.

About this clone: The CDR3 goes on 3 residues after the read ends, and that part is filled in from the germline J gene. The chain joins TRBV7-2 to TRBJ2-7, with TRBD2 matching over 14 bases. With 0 bases clipped from V and 2 bases from J, the junction kept 3 bases outside the gene matches. Looked up from germline, CDR1 is SGHTA and CDR2 is FQGNSA. CDR3 length: 17 residues. The CDR3 spells CASSLATTSGGAYEQYF. The sequenced CDR3 bases are TGTGCCAGCAGCTTAGCGACGACTAGCGGGGGGGCCTACGAG.

About this clone: With the read ending 3 residues before the CDR3 end, the germline J gene is used to fill in that end. The chain employs TRBV3-1 (or the pseudogene TRBV3-2) and TRBJ1-1; perhaps TRBD1 as D (6 bases). This CDR3 is built from 15 residues. CDR1 LGHDT and CDR2 YNNKEL come from the germline V gene (reference sequence). V lost 2 bases and J 2 bases, leaving 12 bases between the germline ends. The CDR3: CASSQPVQGNTEAFF. CDR3 bases read: TGTGCCAGCAGCCAACCTGTACAGGGTAACACTGAA.

As regards this clone: Sequence at one end of the junction differs from germline and may be a read error. The CDR3 end is not reached by the read, which stops 3 residues before it; the germline J gene fills it in. This chain joins TRBV20-1 and TRBJ2-3; 8 bases align to TRBD2. From germline, CDR1 is DFQATT and CDR2 SNEGSKA (reference sequence). The CDR3 runs 18 residues. CDR3 loop: CSARGRRWRGARGETQYF. CDR3 DNA (partial): TGCAGTGCCAGAGGGAGGAGATGGCGGGGGGCAAGGGGAGAGACG.

This clone is deemed medium-sized by its frequency. Read coverage stops 3 residues before the CDR3 terminus; the germline J gene supplies the remainder. The V and J genes are TRBV19 and TRBJ2-7; D remains ambiguous. V lost 4 bases to trimming and J lost 0 bases, with 7 bases between them. CDR1 and CDR2 from the germline V gene are LNHDA and SQIVND (reference sequence). The CDR3 sequence is 13 residues long. The CDR3 protein is CASSKVSSYEQYF. CDR3 bases read: TGTGCCAGTAGTAAGGTCAGCTCCTACGAG.

Details on this clone: The CDR3 end falls 3 residues outside the read, so it is completed with the germline J gene. The V and J genes are TRBV5-1 and TRBJ2-7, with 9 bases aligning to TRBD1. Germline CDR1 SGHRS, CDR2 YFSETQ. V dropped 5 bases and J dropped 6; count of bases not matched to a gene: 9. The CDR3 runs to 14 residues. The sequenced part of the CDR3 DNA is TGCGCCAGCAGAGGGACAGGGCCTCGGGTCGAG. Its protein product is CASRGTGPRVE. The CDR3 in its entirety is CASRGTGPRVEQYF.